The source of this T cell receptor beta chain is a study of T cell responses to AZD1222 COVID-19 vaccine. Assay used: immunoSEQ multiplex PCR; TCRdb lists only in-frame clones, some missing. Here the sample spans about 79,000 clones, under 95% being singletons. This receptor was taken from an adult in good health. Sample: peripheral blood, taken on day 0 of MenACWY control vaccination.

The CDR3 loop is CAWRDSTFSYEQYF. The DNA of the CDR3 is TGTGCCTGGAGGGACTCTACTTTCTCCTACGAGCAGTACTTC. The chain uses TRBV30 and TRBJ2-7; weak D call: TRBD2 (5 bases). Trimming removed 3 bases from V and 0 bases from J, with 12 bases in between. Germline V CDR1 and CDR2: GTSNPN, SVGIG (reference sequence). CDR3 length: 14 residues.